This entry concerns a single T cell receptor beta chain. Its antigen remains unknown. Mismatch with germline at one junction end may stem from a read error. The data originate from a study of molecular identifiers for immune sequencing clone quantification. Germline CDR1 reads SGDLS; CDR2 reads YYNGEE. CDR3 size: 14 residues. Findings and limits, study-wide: Clonotypes topping 20 RNA copies carried over 98% of effector molecules but under 1% of naive ones.

TCRdb re-called the PCR reads with MiXCR, one entry per CDR3 protein. Among hundreds of thousands of distinct CDR3 sequences listed, over 20% were seen once. Sequencing input: naive CD8+ T cells from blood, with Jurkat cell RNA spiked in. The subset was: FACS-sorted CD8+CD4-CCR7+CD45RA+ naive T cells. J is TRBJ2-7 and V is TRBV9, with D uncertain. This receptor was obtained from a human donor in good health. Some libraries in this study had Jurkat cell RNA spiked in. For the CDR3, the DNA is TGTGCCAGCAGCGCGGTCAACTCCCCCTACGAGCAGCACTTC. As protein: CASSAVNSPYEQHF.